The 30 T cell receptor beta chains listed next were all sequenced from one sample in a study of blood T cells in healthy people across ages. PCR was performed a second time for roughly 7 to 11 cycles using a sample-barcoded 5' primer and a J-beta primer mix. MiXCR, applied by TCRdb to the 5' RACE reads, yields one record per CDR3 protein. The sample yields 850,000 to 1,300,000 distinct CDR3 sequences, around 45% seen once. Material: blood. The receptors stem from a woman aged 55-69 years in good health.

This clonotype was seen a single time. The chain joins TRBV24-1 to TRBJ2-5, with a possible D match to TRBD1 (5 bases). The DNA end lines up better with TRBJ2-7; the J call may be wrong. This CDR3 is built from 14 residues. Germline V gene data show CDR1 as KGHDR and CDR2 as SFDVKD. CDR3 sequence (DNA): TGTGCCACCAGTGATCGCCCAGGGCCCTACGAGCAGTACTTC. Its translation: CATSDRPGPYEQYF.

This clonotype was counted between two and nine times. The chain recombines TRBV12-3 or TRBV12-4 with TRBJ2-1, with D hard to call. V was trimmed by 7 bases and J by 7 bases, leaving 8 bases between them. This CDR3 has 11 amino acids. As DNA, the CDR3 is TGTGCCAGCAAAAGTGGTAATGAGCAGTTCTTC. This encodes CASKSGNEQFF.

CDR3 region: CASSPHLAGATDTQYF. CDR3 sequence (DNA): TGTGCCAGCAGCCCGCACCTAGCGGGGGCTACAGATACGCAGTATTTT. The rearrangement uses TRBV14 and TRBJ2-3; 10 nucleotides agree with TRBD2. Trimming cost V 4 bases and J 3 bases; bases outside gene matches: 7. The CDR3 sequence is 16 residues long. Germline V gene sequence: CDR1 SGHDN, CDR2 FVKESK.

This clonotype was seen a few times. The V and J genes are TRBV3-1 and TRBJ2-7, with 8 positions matching TRBD1. The CDR3 totals 17 residues. The germline V gene encodes CDR1 LGHDT and CDR2 YNNKEL (reference sequence). J was trimmed by 5 bases and V by 4 bases; bases with no gene match: 16. The chain's CDR3 is CASSLLSWTGMGDEQYF. The CDR3, as DNA: TGTGCCAGCAGCCTCCTCAGTTGGACAGGGATGGGTGACGAGCAGTACTTC.

On this clonotype itself: This may stem from a read error, because a much larger clone lies one nucleotide away. The chain carries TRBV29-1 and TRBJ2-1; D is ambiguous. V was trimmed by 0 bases and J by 9 bases, leaving 9 bases between them. Germline CDR1 SQVTM, CDR2 ANQGSEA. This CDR3 spans 12 amino acids. This chain's CDR3 is CSVEDGTSEQFF. CDR3 in DNA: TGCAGCGTTGAAGATGGAACCAGTGAGCAGTTCTTC.

V usage is TRBV20-1 and J usage is TRBJ2-1, with D tentatively TRBD1 (6 bases). The CDR3 loop spans 14 amino acids. V lost 6 bases and J 7 bases, leaving 19 bases between the germline ends. Germline CDR1 is DFQATT and CDR2 is SNEGSKA (reference sequence). This chain's CDR3 is CSALAGELRNEQFF. The CDR3 nucleotides are TGCAGTGCGCTCGCAGGGGAATTAAGGAATGAGCAGTTCTTC.

This clonotype was counted at least ten times. This chain connects TRBV29-1 to TRBJ2-7; the D gene is possibly TRBD1 (6 bases). This CDR3 is 11 amino acids long. Between the trimmed V and J ends, which lost 7 bases and 4 bases, there was a span of 11 bases. Germline-derived CDR1 and CDR2 are SQVTM and ANQGSEA. CDR3 in DNA: TGCAGCGCCTACAGGGATTACGAGCAGTACTTC. This sequence encodes CSAYRDYEQYF.

Here the CDR3 reads CASSISLRDTEAFF. The CDR3 DNA reads as TGTGCCAGCAGCATCAGCCTTAGGGACACTGAAGCTTTCTTT. The chain couples TRBV28 to TRBJ1-1; unclear D gene. V was clipped by 6 bases and J by 3 bases, with 14 bases between them. Germline V gives CDR1 MDHEN, CDR2 SYDVKM. This CDR3 is built from 14 residues.

The rearrangement links TRBV7-6 to TRBJ2-6, with D tentatively TRBD1 (6 bases). Deletions cut 4 bases from V and 2 bases from J, with 12 bases between. Looked up from germline, CDR1 is SGHVS and CDR2 is FNYEAQ. The CDR3 length is 16 residues. The CDR3: CASSSTPGAGANVLTF. The CDR3 coding sequence is TGTGCCAGCAGCTCTACCCCAGGGGCTGGGGCCAACGTCCTGACTTTC.

This chain uses TRBV20-1 with TRBJ2-7; 9 bases match TRBD1. The germline V gene has CDR1 DFQATT and CDR2 SNEGSKA (reference sequence). The CDR3 runs 15 residues. V trimming: 5 bases; J trimming: 0 bases; junction bases outside the gene matches: 8. CDR3 region: CSAWDRDLSSYEQYF. The CDR3 coding sequence is TGCAGTGCTTGGGACAGGGATCTCTCCTCCTACGAGCAGTACTTC.

This clonotype was recorded a few times. The chain couples TRBV10-3 to TRBJ2-1; possibly TRBD1 for D (6 bases). V was cut by 4 bases and J by 5 bases, with 6 bases left in between. CDR1 and CDR2 (germline): ENHRY, SYGVKD. The CDR3 is 12 residues long. CDR3 DNA: TGTGCCATCAGTGCAGGGGACAATGAGCAGTTCTTC. Translation gives CAISAGDNEQFF.

This chain links TRBV28 with TRBJ2-4, with 10 bases matching TRBD1. The CDR3 contains 16 residues. Losses at the gene ends were 5 bases for V and 4 bases for J; bases not matched to a gene: 8. Per germline, CDR1 MDHEN and CDR2 SYDVKM. The CDR3 nucleotides read TGTGCCAGCAGTCCCGGGGGACAGGGGTTAAAAAACATTCAGTACTTC. Amino acid sequence: CASSPGGQGLKNIQYF.

This chain uses TRBV12-3 or TRBV12-4 with TRBJ2-7; D is perhaps TRBD1 or TRBD2 (6 bases each). Trimming shortened V by 5 bases and J by 7 bases, and 21 bases separated the two germline ends. The CDR3 length is 15 residues. The CDR3 region is CASSLRDTEGSEQYF. Written as DNA, the CDR3 is TGTGCCAGCAGTCTCCGGGACACGGAGGGAAGTGAGCAGTACTTC.

This chain links TRBV7-6 with TRBJ2-1; TRBD2 matches at 15 bases. CDR3 length: 17 amino acids. V lost 3 bases to trimming and J lost 9 bases; unmatched junction nucleotides: 9. The germline CDR1 and CDR2 sequences are SGHVS and FNYEAQ. CDR3 residues: CASSLGPGTSGRIEQFF. In DNA form, the CDR3 reads TGTGCCAGCAGCTTGGGGCCCGGGACTAGCGGGAGGATTGAGCAGTTCTTC.

A few counts support this clonotype. The chain combines TRBV28 with TRBJ2-7; 8 positions match TRBD2. Germline CDR1 and CDR2: MDHEN and SYDVKM. The CDR3 runs to 16 residues. Losses at the gene ends were 8 bases for V and 4 bases for J; bases not matched to a gene: 16. CDR3 bases: TGTGCCAGCGGGACACTATCCGGGACTAGAAAGTACGAGCAGTACTTC. Translating it yields CASGTLSGTRKYEQYF.

The table lists this clonotype with a few counts. V is TRBV29-1 and J is TRBJ1-1; no firm D call. The CDR3 is made up of 11 amino acids. Germline V gives CDR1 SQVTM, CDR2 ANQGSEA. The V end lost 5 bases, the J end lost 0 bases, and 4 bases lay between the germline ends. The CDR3 spells CSVRMNTEAFF. CDR3 DNA sequence: TGCAGCGTTAGAATGAACACTGAAGCTTTCTTT. Filled out from reference TRBV29-1 and TRBJ1-1, the complete variable domain reads SAVISQKPSRDICQRGTSLTIQCQVDSQVTMMFWYRQQPGQSLTLIATANQGSEATYESGFVIDKFPISRPNLTFSTLTVSNMSPEDSSIYLCSVRMNTEAFFGQGTRLTVV.

This CDR3 is CASSFSPDEQFF. The CDR3 DNA is TGCGCCAGCAGCTTCAGTCCAGATGAGCAGTTCTTC. The V gene is TRBV5-1, the J gene TRBJ2-1; D ambiguous. Per germline, CDR1 SGHRS and CDR2 YFSETQ. V was shortened by 2 bases and J by 8 bases, with 8 bases between the two germline ends. The CDR3 contains 12 residues.

This clonotype appeared a few times. The V gene is TRBV5-1, the J gene TRBJ2-1, with D perhaps matching TRBD2 (5 bases). Germline loops: CDR1 SGHRS, CDR2 YFSETQ. The CDR3 is made up of 15 amino acids. V lost 4 bases and J lost 2, with 13 bases in between. The CDR3 sequence is CASSLSVSAYNEQFF. The CDR3 region has the DNA TGCGCCAGCAGCCTTAGCGTTTCCGCCTACAATGAGCAGTTCTTC.

The CDR3 is CSVEGGSGQGQYEQYF. Here the CDR3 DNA reads TGCAGCGTTGAAGGTGGGTCGGGACAGGGTCAGTACGAGCAGTACTTC. V gene TRBV29-1 combines with J gene TRBJ2-7; 9 positions agree with TRBD1. The CDR3 consists of 16 residues. V trimming: 1 base; J trimming: 4 bases; junction bases outside the gene matches: 11. Germline CDR1 reads SQVTM; CDR2 reads ANQGSEA.

The J gene is TRBJ2-6, the V gene TRBV7-8; D is perhaps TRBD1 or TRBD2 (6 bases each). CDR1 and CDR2 (germline): SGHVS, FQNEAQ. The length of the CDR3 is 17 residues. Trimming left V 5 bases short and J 4 bases short, with 18 bases between. The CDR3 here is CASSTEGGLKGANVLTF. CDR3 coding DNA: TGTGCCAGCAGCACCGAGGGGGGTTTAAAGGGGGCCAACGTCCTGACTTTC.

The chain is built from TRBV28 and TRBJ2-5; D remains ambiguous. The CDR3 length is 15 residues. Germline-derived CDR1 and CDR2 are MDHEN and SYDVKM. V shed 5 bases and J shed 0 bases, with 13 bases lying between them. The CDR3 DNA reads TGTGCCAGCAGTCACCAGGTAGAGGACCAAGAGACCCAGTACTTC. Amino acid sequence: CASSHQVEDQETQYF.

The genes are TRBV10-3 and TRBJ2-7, with TRBD1 matching 9 bases. The CDR3 consists of 17 residues. Trimming removed 6 bases from V and 1 base from J; junction bases left unmatched: 13. From germline, CDR1 is ENHRY and CDR2 SYGVKD. DNA of the CDR3: TGTGCCATCAGCGTGGACAGGGGAGGTAGTAGGTCCTACGAGCAGTACTTC. Protein: CAISVDRGGSRSYEQYF.

For this clonotype: A junction boundary mismatches the germline segment, possibly from a read error. The J gene is TRBJ2-7, the V gene TRBV7-6; 8 positions match TRBD2. The CDR3 is made up of 17 amino acids. From germline, CDR1 is SGHVS and CDR2 FNYEAQ. CDR3 in amino acids: CASSLAPAAGGSYGQYF. CDR3 bases: TGTGCCAGCAGCTTAGCGCCGGCGGCGGGGGGTTCCTACGGGCAGTACTTC.

This chain joins TRBV7-6 and TRBJ2-7, with TRBD2 matching over 10 bases. J lost 4 bases, V lost 1 base, and 7 bases had no gene match. This CDR3 is 16 amino acids long. Germline V gene lookup returns CDR1 SGHVS and CDR2 FNYEAQ. The chain's CDR3 is CASSLGGAGGPYEQYF. CDR3 bases: TGTGCCAGCAGCTTAGGAGGAGCGGGAGGGCCATACGAGCAGTACTTC.

This rearrangement joins TRBV25-1 to TRBJ2-7; 8 bases are shared with TRBD1. This CDR3 is built from 13 residues. CDR1 MGHDK and CDR2 SYGVNS come from the germline V gene. The ends lost 7 bases at V and 4 bases at J; junction bases unmatched: 6. The CDR3: CASKGQETYEQYF. The CDR3 nucleotides are TGTGCCAGCAAGGGACAGGAGACTTACGAGCAGTACTTC.

This clonotype was recorded at least ten times. The J gene is TRBJ2-7, the V gene TRBV29-1; 8 positions match TRBD1. V dropped 2 bases and J dropped 5; count of bases not matched to a gene: 8. Germline V CDR1 and CDR2: SQVTM, ANQGSEA. The CDR3 has 14 amino acids. CDR3: CSVERGRGLNEQYF. In DNA, the CDR3 is TGCAGCGTTGAACGCGGCAGGGGGCTGAACGAGCAGTACTTC.

The rearrangement uses TRBV12-3 or TRBV12-4 and TRBJ2-7; 12 nucleotides align to TRBD2. CDR3 length: 16 amino acids. The V segment lost 8 bases and the J segment 7 bases; nucleotides outside the gene matches: 15. CDR3 region: CASAPLTSGRKSEQYF. The CDR3 nucleotides read TGTGCCAGCGCGCCCTTGACTAGCGGGAGAAAGAGTGAGCAGTACTTC.

V gene TRBV29-1 combines with J gene TRBJ2-5; 9 positions match TRBD2. V was clipped by 2 bases and J by 5 bases; unmatched bases: 9. The CDR3 has 15 amino acids. Per the germline V gene, CDR1 is SQVTM and CDR2 is ANQGSEA. In DNA, the CDR3 is TGCAGCGTTGAAAGGTCTGGCGGGAGGGGGGAGACCCAGTACTTC. Its translation is CSVERSGGRGETQYF.

J is TRBJ1-5 and V is TRBV29-1; 7 bases agree with TRBD1. The V gene end was trimmed by 6 bases and the J gene end by 2 bases; junction bases not matched to a gene: 7. The germline V gene encodes CDR1 SQVTM and CDR2 ANQGSEA. The CDR3 length is 14 residues. The CDR3 sequence: CSVKPTGGNQPQHF. Written as DNA, the CDR3 is TGCAGCGTCAAACCCACAGGGGGCAATCAGCCCCAGCATTTT.

The J gene is TRBJ1-6, the V gene TRBV20-1; D not certain. The CDR3 loop spans 17 amino acids. Germline-derived CDR1 and CDR2 are DFQATT and SNEGSKA (reference sequence). V was pared by 0 bases and J by 7 bases, with 19 bases between. CDR3 sequence (DNA): TGCAGTGCTAGAGATATAATAGGAGGGCCCCAAAATTCACCCCTCCACTTT. Protein: CSARDIIGGPQNSPLHF.